One sample yielded the 23 T cell receptor beta chains listed below, sequenced in a study of OX40 agonist ivuxolimab in advanced cancers. Here immunoSEQ multiplex PCR was the method, and the copy in TCRdb shows in-frame clones only, minus some. The sample shows fewer than 80,000 clones, approximately 89% of them seen only once. Sequencing used CD4+ or CD8+ T cells sorted from blood, obtained in a trial of the OX40 agonist ivuxolimab. These receptor sequences come from an adult with an advanced solid tumor such as melanoma, head and neck, liver or kidney cancer.

This chain connects TRBV7-2 to TRBJ1-1; D remains unclear. With 2 bases removed from V and 0 bases from J, the gap between germline ends came to 4 bases. The CDR3 runs to 13 residues. Germline CDR1 and CDR2: SGHTA and FQGNSA. The CDR3 nucleotides read TGTGCCAGCAGCTTACGGATGAACACTGAAGCTTTCTTT. Translating gives CASSLRMNTEAFF.

Here the CDR3 DNA reads TGTGCCAGCAGCCGACTGAGGGGCTCCTACAATGAGCAGTTCTTC. It translates to CASSRLRGSYNEQFF. The gene calls are TRBV11-2 and TRBJ2-1; either TRBD1 or TRBD2 may supply D (5 bases each). This CDR3 contains 15 residues. The germline CDR1 and CDR2 sequences are SGHAT and FQNNGV. Trimming stripped 5 bases from V and 0 bases from J, with 11 bases between.

The chain couples TRBV5-4 to TRBJ1-2, with D possibly matching TRBD1 (6 bases). The V gene lost 4 bases and the J gene lost 6 bases, with 16 bases spanning the gap. Germline V lookup: CDR1 SGHNT, CDR2 YYREEE (reference sequence). The CDR3 totals 14 residues. In DNA form, the CDR3 reads TGTGCCAGCAGCGGGTGGACAGCGGTCAATGGCTACACCTTC. Translating it yields CASSGWTAVNGYTF.

J is TRBJ1-3 and V is TRBV18, with 10 bases identical to TRBD1. The trim removed 3 bases at V and 7 bases at J, leaving 3 bases unmatched. CDR3 length: 14 residues. Germline V CDR1 and CDR2: KGHSH, LQKENI. CDR3 amino acids: CASSPAGQGNTIYF. CDR3 sequence (DNA): TGTGCCAGCTCACCGGCGGGACAGGGGAACACCATATATTTT.

About this clone: Germline and junction disagree at one end, which may indicate a read error. The rearrangement links TRBV2 to TRBJ2-7, with 7 bases that match TRBD1. CDR1 and CDR2 from the germline V gene are SNHLY and FYNNEI. This CDR3 spans 18 amino acids. This chain's CDR3 is CASSQAFRDRGSTDEQYF. The CDR3 nucleotides are TGTGCCAGCAGTCAAGCCTTCCGGGACAGAGGGAGTACGGACGAGCAGTACTTC.

The chain links TRBV4-1 to TRBJ2-3; D unresolved. The germline V gene has CDR1 MGHRA and CDR2 YSYEKL. The CDR3 loop spans 12 amino acids. V was cut by 0 bases and J by 8 bases, with 6 bases left in between. The CDR3 loop is CASSQDDVTQYF. As DNA, the CDR3 is TGCGCCAGCAGCCAAGATGATGTTACGCAGTATTTT.

The V call is TRBV18, the J call TRBJ2-3, with D perhaps matching TRBD1 (6 bases). V lost 3 bases, J lost 3 bases, and 19 bases lay in between. The CDR3 loop spans 17 amino acids. Germline loops: CDR1 KGHSH, CDR2 LQKENI. CDR3 coding DNA: TGTGCCAGCTCACCTCTAAGGACAGCCTCCGGGACAGATACGCAGTATTTT. Its translation: CASSPLRTASGTDTQYF.

The chain links TRBV6-5 to TRBJ2-5, with 8 bases aligning to TRBD2. V shed 7 bases and J 2 bases; nucleotides not matched to a gene: 6. This CDR3 contains 14 residues. Germline CDR1 and CDR2: MNHEY and SVGAGI. In DNA form, the CDR3 reads TGTGCCAGCACAACCTCGGGGGGGCAAGAGACCCAGTACTTC. Translating gives CASTTSGGQETQYF.

The chain uses TRBV18 and TRBJ1-5; unclear D gene. V was shortened by 4 bases and J by 0 bases, with 10 bases between the two germline ends. The germline gives CDR1 KGHSH, CDR2 LQKENI. The CDR3 extends over 15 amino acids. The CDR3 DNA sequence: TGTGCCAGCTCACTCTCGGGCCATAGCAATCAGCCCCAGCATTTT. Residues: CASSLSGHSNQPQHF.

This clone was seen just once. The chain recombines TRBV5-1 with TRBJ1-2; 8 bases map to TRBD1. The junction had 7 bases not matched to a gene; V was cut back by 3 bases and J by 3 bases. CDR1 and CDR2 from the germline V gene are SGHRS and YFSETQ. The CDR3 consists of 15 residues. CDR3 amino acids: CASSWGDRSDYGYTF. CDR3 sequence (DNA): TGCGCCAGCAGCTGGGGGGACAGGTCTGACTATGGCTACACCTTC.

The gene calls are TRBV19 and TRBJ1-1; 9 positions match TRBD1. Trimming cost V 6 bases and J 5 bases; bases outside gene matches: 4. The CDR3 covers 13 residues. Germline-derived CDR1 and CDR2 are LNHDA and SQIVND (reference sequence). Written as DNA, the CDR3 is TGTGCCAGTAGGACAGGGGGAGGAACTGAAGCTTTCTTT. Protein: CASRTGGGTEAFF.

The genes are TRBV6-6 and TRBJ1-5; TRBD1 might be the D (5 bases). From germline, CDR1 is MNHNY and CDR2 SVGAGI (reference sequence). V was cut by 5 bases and J by 0 bases, with 14 bases left in between. CDR3 length equals 16 residues. In DNA form, the CDR3 reads TGTGCCAGCAGTAGTAGTCCGGACATTAGCAATCAGCCCCAGCATTTT. Translated: CASSSSPDISNQPQHF.

The CDR3 sequence: CASSLAGAGNTEAFF. The CDR3 coding sequence is TGCGCCAGCAGCTTGGCCGGGGCAGGGAACACTGAAGCTTTCTTT. The J gene is TRBJ1-1, the V gene TRBV5-1; a possible D gene is TRBD1 (5 bases). The germline V gene encodes CDR1 SGHRS and CDR2 YFSETQ. Trimming left V 0 bases short and J 1 base short, with 10 bases between. The CDR3 spans 15 residues.

This chain links TRBV10-2 with TRBJ2-5, with TRBD2 matching 9 bases. The J segment lost 2 bases and the V segment lost 6 bases, leaving 4 bases of the junction unmatched. Germline loops: CDR1 WSHSY, CDR2 SAAADI. There are 14 residues in the CDR3. The CDR3 nucleotides are TGCGCCAGCAGGTCTAGCGGGGCACAAGAGACCCAGTACTTC. It yields the protein CASRSSGAQETQYF.

The J gene is TRBJ1-4, the V gene TRBV7-9, with D maybe TRBD1 (5 bases). Germline values: CDR1 SEHNR, CDR2 FQNEAQ (reference sequence). V shed 1 base and J shed 8 bases, with 17 bases lying between them. This CDR3 has 16 residues. The CDR3 spells CASSLDRGGDGEKLFF. Here the CDR3 DNA reads TGTGCCAGCAGCTTAGATCGGGGAGGGGACGGGGAAAAACTGTTTTTT.

The chain combines TRBV19 with TRBJ1-2; TRBD1 matches 11 bases. V lost 4 bases and J lost 8; bases outside the gene matches: 6. Germline V gene sequence: CDR1 LNHDA, CDR2 SQIVND (reference sequence). The CDR3 has 14 amino acids. CDR3 coding DNA: TGTGCCAGTAGTACCGGACAGGGGGCTAGGGGCTACACCTTC. Translating it yields CASSTGQGARGYTF.

This chain joins TRBV15 and TRBJ2-3; D is unresolved. Germline V gene data show CDR1 as LNHNV and CDR2 as YYDKDF (reference sequence). Trimming pared 1 base from V and 12 bases from J, leaving 17 bases between. This CDR3 contains 14 residues. DNA for the CDR3: TGTGCCACCAGCAGAGGAGGTGACATCCTGGCACAGTATTTT. It translates to CATSRGGDILAQYF.

Concerning this clone: In the same sample, other DNA sequences code for this CDR3. The V and J genes are TRBV6-6 and TRBJ1-1; D is possibly TRBD1 (5 bases). The CDR3 sequence is 13 residues long. V lost 2 bases and J lost 5, with 9 bases in between. Germline V CDR1 and CDR2: MNHNY, SVGAGI (reference sequence). CDR3 residues: CASSYPGGTEAFF. CDR3 DNA: TGTGCCAGCAGTTACCCGGGGGGGACTGAAGCTTTCTTT.

The J gene is TRBJ2-1, the V gene TRBV6-5, with 13 bases that match TRBD2. Germline V gene lookup returns CDR1 MNHEY and CDR2 SVGAGI. The V gene end was trimmed by 5 bases and the J gene end by 9 bases; junction bases not matched to a gene: 7. The CDR3 totals 15 residues. The CDR3: CASSVTGTSGVEQFF. CDR3 DNA: TGTGCCAGCAGTGTCACCGGGACTAGCGGGGTTGAGCAGTTCTTC.

V usage is TRBV18 and J usage is TRBJ2-7; the D gene is possibly TRBD1 (6 bases). The germline V gene has CDR1 KGHSH and CDR2 LQKENI. Trimming stripped 2 bases from V and 6 bases from J, with 17 bases between. The CDR3 covers 15 residues. The CDR3 spells CASSPGPAGVGEQYF. The CDR3 nucleotides are TGTGCCAGCTCACCAGGTCCAGCAGGGGTTGGCGAGCAGTACTTC.

The chain joins TRBV6-5 to TRBJ2-1, with 10 bases identical to TRBD2. Looked up from germline, CDR1 is MNHEY and CDR2 is SVGAGI. This CDR3 is 15 amino acids long. Trimming cost V 5 bases and J 8 bases; bases outside gene matches: 9. The chain's CDR3 is CASSIPGLATDEQFF. For the CDR3, the DNA is TGTGCCAGCAGTATTCCGGGACTAGCGACCGATGAGCAGTTCTTC.

The V call is TRBV2, the J call TRBJ1-5; D gene uncertain. This CDR3 comprises 13 residues. Trimming took 8 bases from V and 6 from J, leaving 14 bases between them. The germline CDR1 and CDR2 sequences are SNHLY and FYNNEI. CDR3 in DNA: TGTGCCAGCGGAGAGGAGGGAACTCAGCCCCAGCATTTT. Amino acids: CASGEEGTQPQHF.

V is TRBV10-3 and J is TRBJ2-3; 7 bases fit TRBD2. J was trimmed by 0 bases and V by 6 bases; bases with no gene match: 6. The germline V gene encodes CDR1 ENHRY and CDR2 SYGVKD. This CDR3 has 15 residues. CDR3 sequence (DNA): TGTGCCATCAGCCCGGGGGAGGGAAGCACAGATACGCAGTATTTT. Translating it yields CAISPGEGSTDTQYF.